This TCR beta chain is drawn from a study of cytomegalovirus exposure and HLA in healthy donors. Trimming left V 4 bases short and J 5 bases short, with 15 bases between. The CDR3 covers 14 residues. Germline V CDR1 and CDR2: SGHRS, YFSETQ. The study's findings and limits: In a later analysis, specific HLA alleles were associated with under 20,000 TCR beta sequences at a 0.05 false discovery rate. A cluster of highly shared sequence variants was likely a sequencing artifact. The authors later linked a missense DCLRE1C variant to TCR beta V- and J-gene trimming. V segments that were indistinguishable, TRBV6-2 and TRBV6-3 among them, were omitted from analysis.

As concerns this clone: Its specificity is unknown.

The PCR was carried out with 60 Vbeta primers and 13 Jbeta primers. Method: immunoSEQ multiplex PCR; TCRdb's copy keeps in-frame clones and lacks some. The data contain fewer than 250,000 clones, 70% to 90% of them singletons. V gene TRBV5-1 combines with J gene TRBJ1-1, with D possibly being TRBD1 (6 bases). The receptor's source is a human donor in good health. The sequencing input was PBMCs. The CDR3 coding sequence is TGCGCCAGCAGCCTACAGGGAGTTCGGACTGAAGCTTTCTTT. Translation: CASSLQGVRTEAFF.